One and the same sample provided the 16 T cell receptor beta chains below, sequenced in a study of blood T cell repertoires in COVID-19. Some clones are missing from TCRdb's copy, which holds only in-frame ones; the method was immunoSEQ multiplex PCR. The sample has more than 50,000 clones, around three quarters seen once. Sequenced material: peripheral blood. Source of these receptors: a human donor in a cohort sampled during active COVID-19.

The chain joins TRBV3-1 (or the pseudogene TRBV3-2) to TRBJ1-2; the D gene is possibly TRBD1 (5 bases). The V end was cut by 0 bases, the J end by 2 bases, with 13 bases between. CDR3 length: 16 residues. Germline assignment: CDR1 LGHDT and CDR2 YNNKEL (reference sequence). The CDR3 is CASSQDLGPQNYGYTF. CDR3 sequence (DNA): TGTGCCAGCAGCCAAGATCTGGGGCCACAGAACTATGGCTACACCTTC.

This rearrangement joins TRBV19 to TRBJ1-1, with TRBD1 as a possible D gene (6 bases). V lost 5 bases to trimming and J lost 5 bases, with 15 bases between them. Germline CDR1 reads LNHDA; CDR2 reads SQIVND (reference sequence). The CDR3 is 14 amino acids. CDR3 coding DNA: TGTGCCAGTAGTTCCTGGCAGGGGCGAACTGAAGCTTTCTTT. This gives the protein CASSSWQGRTEAFF. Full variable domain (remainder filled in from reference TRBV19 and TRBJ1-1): DGGITQSPKYLFRKEGQNVTLSCEQNLNHDAMYWYRQDPGQGLRLIYYSQIVNDFQKGDIAEGYSVSREKKESFPLTVTSAQKNPTAFYLCASSSWQGRTEAFFGQGTRLTVV.

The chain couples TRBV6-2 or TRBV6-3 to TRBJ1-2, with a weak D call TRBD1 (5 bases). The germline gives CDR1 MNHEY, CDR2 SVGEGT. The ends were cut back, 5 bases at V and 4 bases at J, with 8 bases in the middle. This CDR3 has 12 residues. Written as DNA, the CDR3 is TGTGCCAGCAGTCGGGGGACCTATGGCTACACCTTC. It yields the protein CASSRGTYGYTF.

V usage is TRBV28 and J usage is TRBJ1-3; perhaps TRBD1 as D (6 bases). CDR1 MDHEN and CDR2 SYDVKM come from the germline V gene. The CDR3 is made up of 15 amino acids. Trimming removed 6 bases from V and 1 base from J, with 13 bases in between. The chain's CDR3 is CASRPDRMSGNTIYF. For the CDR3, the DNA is TGTGCCAGCAGGCCCGACAGGATGTCTGGAAACACCATATATTTT.

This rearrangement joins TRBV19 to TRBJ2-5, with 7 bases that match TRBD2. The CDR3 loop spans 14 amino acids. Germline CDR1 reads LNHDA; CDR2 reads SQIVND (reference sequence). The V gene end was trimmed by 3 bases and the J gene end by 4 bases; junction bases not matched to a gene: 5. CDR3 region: CASSITSGIETQYF. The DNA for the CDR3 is TGTGCCAGTAGTATTACGAGCGGGATAGAGACCCAGTACTTC.

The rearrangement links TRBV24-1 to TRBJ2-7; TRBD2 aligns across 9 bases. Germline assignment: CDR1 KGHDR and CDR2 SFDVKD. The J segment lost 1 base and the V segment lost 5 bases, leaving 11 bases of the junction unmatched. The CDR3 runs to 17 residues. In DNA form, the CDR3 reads TGTGCCACCAGTGGCCTTTCCACAAGCGGGGGGTCCTACGAGCAGTACTTC. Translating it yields CATSGLSTSGGSYEQYF.

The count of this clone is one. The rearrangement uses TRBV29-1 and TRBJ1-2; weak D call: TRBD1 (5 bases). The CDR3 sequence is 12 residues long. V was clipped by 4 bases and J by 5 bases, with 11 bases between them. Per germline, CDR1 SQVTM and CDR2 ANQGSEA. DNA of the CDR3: TGCAGCGTTGTTGCAGGGTGGTATGGCTACACCTTC. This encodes CSVVAGWYGYTF.

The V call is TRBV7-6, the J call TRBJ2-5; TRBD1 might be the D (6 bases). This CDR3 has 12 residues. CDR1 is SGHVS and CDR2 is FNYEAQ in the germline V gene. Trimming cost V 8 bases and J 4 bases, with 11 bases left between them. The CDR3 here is CASGPGAETQYF. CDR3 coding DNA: TGTGCCAGCGGACCAGGGGCAGAGACCCAGTACTTC.

The CDR3 DNA reads as TGTGCCAGTAGTATAGGCCAGGGGAACACCGGGGAGCTGTTTTTT. Its protein product is CASSIGQGNTGELFF. The chain joins TRBV19 to TRBJ2-2, with D possibly matching TRBD1 (5 bases). The CDR3 length is 15 residues. The germline V and J ends were trimmed by 1 base and 1 base, with 7 bases remaining between them. Per the germline V gene, CDR1 is LNHDA and CDR2 is SQIVND (reference sequence).

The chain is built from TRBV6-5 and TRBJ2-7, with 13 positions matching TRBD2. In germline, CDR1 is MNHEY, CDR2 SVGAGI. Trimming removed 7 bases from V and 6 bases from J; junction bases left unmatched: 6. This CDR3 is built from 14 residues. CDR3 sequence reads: CASTRTSGSGEQYF. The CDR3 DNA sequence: TGTGCCAGCACCAGGACTAGCGGGAGTGGCGAGCAGTACTTC.

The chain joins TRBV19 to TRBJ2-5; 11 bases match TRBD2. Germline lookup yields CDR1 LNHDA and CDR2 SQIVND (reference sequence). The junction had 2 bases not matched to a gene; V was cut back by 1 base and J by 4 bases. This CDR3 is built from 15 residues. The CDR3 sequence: CASSIGSGGGETQYF. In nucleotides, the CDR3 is TGTGCCAGTAGTATAGGTAGCGGGGGGGGAGAGACCCAGTACTTC.

The CDR3 protein is CASSLASGLISYEQYF. The CDR3 DNA sequence: TGTGCCAGCAGCTTAGCCTCGGGACTTATTTCCTACGAGCAGTACTTC. The chain is built from TRBV7-2 and TRBJ2-7, with a weak D call TRBD2 (6 bases). Germline loops: CDR1 SGHTA, CDR2 FQGNSA. Trimming removed 0 bases from V and 1 base from J, with 13 bases in between. The CDR3 extends over 16 amino acids.

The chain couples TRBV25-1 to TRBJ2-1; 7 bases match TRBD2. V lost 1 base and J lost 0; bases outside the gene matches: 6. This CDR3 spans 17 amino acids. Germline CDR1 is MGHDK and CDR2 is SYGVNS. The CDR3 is CASSELGGASSYNEQFF. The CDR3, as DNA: TGTGCCAGCAGTGAATTGGGAGGGGCGAGCTCCTACAATGAGCAGTTCTTC.

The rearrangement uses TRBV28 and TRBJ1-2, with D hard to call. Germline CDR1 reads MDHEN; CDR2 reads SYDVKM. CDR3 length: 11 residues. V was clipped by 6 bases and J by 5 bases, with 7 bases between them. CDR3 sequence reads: CASRRDYGYTF. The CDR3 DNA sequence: TGTGCCAGCAGGCGGGATTATGGCTACACCTTC.

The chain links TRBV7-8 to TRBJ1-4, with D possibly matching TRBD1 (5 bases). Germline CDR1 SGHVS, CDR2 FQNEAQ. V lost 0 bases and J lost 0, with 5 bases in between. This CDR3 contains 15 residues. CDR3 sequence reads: CASSLARATNEKLFF. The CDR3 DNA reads TGTGCCAGCAGCTTAGCCAGGGCAACTAATGAAAAACTGTTTTTT.

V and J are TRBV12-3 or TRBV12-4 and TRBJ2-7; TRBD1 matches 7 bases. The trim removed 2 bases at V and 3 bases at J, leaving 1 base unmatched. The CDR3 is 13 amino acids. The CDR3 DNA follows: TGTGCCAGCAGTTTAAGACAGGGCTACGAGCAGTACTTC. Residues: CASSLRQGYEQYF.